This TCR beta chain was recovered during a study of T cells after posttransplantation cyclophosphamide. Repertoires were generated with immunoSEQ multiplex PCR, while TCRdb's copy carries only in-frame clones and drops some. The sample has about 18,000 clones, less than 85% seen once; the top ten hold more than 8.5%. On this clone itself: No antigen is known for it.

The related graft donor's blood sample was taken on the day of bone marrow donation. This CDR3 is 15 amino acids long. Germline V gene data show CDR1 as MNHEY and CDR2 as SMNVEV (reference sequence). With V trimmed by 6 bases and J by 9 bases, 7 bases remained unmatched. Study-wide findings and caveats: Blood and skin or GI T cell repertoires showed limited TRB overlap. Recipient CMV seropositivity and CMV reactivation strongly tracked TRB clonality.

This clonotype was sampled from a man in his thirties or forties in good health and a related stem cell transplant donor. Sequencing used memory CD4+ T cells sorted from blood. The gene calls are TRBV27 and TRBJ2-1; 14 nucleotides align to TRBD2. The DNA of the CDR3 is TGTGCCAGCAGATTGACTAGCGGGGGGGCCAGTGAGCAGTTCTTC. This gives the protein CASRLTSGGASEQFF.